A selection of T cell receptor beta chains follows, all from one sample in a study of OX40 agonist ivuxolimab in advanced cancers. TCRdb's table, derived via immunoSEQ multiplex PCR, lists solely in-frame clones and lacks some. The sample holds tens of thousands of clones, roughly 87% seen once. The source was CD4+ or CD8+ T cells sorted from blood, collected in a trial of the OX40 agonist ivuxolimab. These receptors were taken from an adult with an advanced solid tumor such as melanoma, head and neck, liver or kidney cancer. Both conserved end residues are part of each CDR3. The size entry is marked missing in some rows and otherwise reads once, few, many or a size class.

clone size: few
J gene: TRBJ1-1
V gene: TRBV13
CDR3 protein: CASSLGGRGTEAFF

clone size: .
J gene: TRBJ2-3
V gene: TRBV6-6
CDR3 protein: CASRPEVDTQYF

clone size: few
J gene: TRBJ1-5
V gene: TRBV15
CDR3 protein: CATSRDKGERNQPQHF

clone size: .
J gene: TRBJ2-7
V gene: TRBV7-2
CDR3 protein: CASSLGLAHEQYF

clone size: .
J gene: TRBJ1-3
V gene: TRBV6-5
CDR3 protein: CASSSQYTIYF

clone size: .
J gene: TRBJ2-1
V gene: TRBV7-3
CDR3 protein: CASSSRLGEQFF

clone size: .
J gene: TRBJ2-1
V gene: TRBV4-1
CDR3 protein: CASSTAGGGYYNEQFF

clone size: .
J gene: TRBJ2-5
V gene: TRBV4-1
CDR3 protein: CASSQDPVRRRETQYF

clone size: .
J gene: TRBJ1-1
V gene: TRBV5-4
CDR3 protein: CASSLQGRTEAFF

clone size: .
J gene: TRBJ2-3
V gene: TRBV7-3
CDR3 protein: CASSLGRGRTDTQYF

clone size: .
J gene: TRBJ1-1
V gene: TRBV10-3
CDR3 protein: CAISAGTENTEAFF

clone size: .
J gene: TRBJ1-6
V gene: TRBV5-1
CDR3 protein: CASSLGGYEYNSPLHF

clone size: .
J gene: TRBJ1-1
V gene: TRBV6-1
CDR3 protein: CASLQRTGAGNEAFF

clone size: .
J gene: TRBJ2-2
V gene: TRBV6-1
CDR3 protein: CASHRTGESGELFF

clone size: .
J gene: TRBJ2-3
V gene: TRBV30
CDR3 protein: CAWTGLTDTQYF

clone size: .
J gene: TRBJ1-4
V gene: TRBV15
CDR3 protein: CATSRGQGALKLFF

clone size: .
J gene: TRBJ2-2
V gene: TRBV28
CDR3 protein: CAILAGANTGELFF

clone size: .
J gene: TRBJ2-5
V gene: TRBV30
CDR3 protein: CAWSEGDRGRRETQYF

clone size: .
J gene: TRBJ2-7
V gene: TRBV5-1
CDR3 protein: CASSSEIGEQYF

clone size: .
J gene: TRBJ2-5
V gene: TRBV4-1
CDR3 protein: CASSRGPQGGETQYF

clone size: .
J gene: TRBJ2-3
V gene: TRBV28
CDR3 protein: CASSWTGLNTQYF

clone size: once
J gene: TRBJ1-5
V gene: TRBV19
CDR3 protein: CASSIGTAHSNQPQHF

clone size: .
J gene: TRBJ2-7
V gene: TRBV28
CDR3 protein: CASSSPASGGRYEQYF

clone size: .
J gene: TRBJ1-2
V gene: TRBV19
CDR3 protein: CASSIVGVGYTF

clone size: .
J gene: TRBJ2-1
V gene: TRBV10-3
CDR3 protein: CAIKADPTTQGGEQFF

clone size: .
J gene: TRBJ1-2
V gene: TRBV10-3
CDR3 protein: CAISERTAYGYTF

clone size: .
J gene: TRBJ2-1
V gene: TRBV28
CDR3 protein: CAIGKGLLGIDEQFF

clone size: .
J gene: TRBJ2-7
V gene: TRBV5-1
CDR3 protein: CASSLGQIYEQYF

clone size: few
J gene: TRBJ1-2
V gene: TRBV9
CDR3 protein: CASSVALTVNYGYTF